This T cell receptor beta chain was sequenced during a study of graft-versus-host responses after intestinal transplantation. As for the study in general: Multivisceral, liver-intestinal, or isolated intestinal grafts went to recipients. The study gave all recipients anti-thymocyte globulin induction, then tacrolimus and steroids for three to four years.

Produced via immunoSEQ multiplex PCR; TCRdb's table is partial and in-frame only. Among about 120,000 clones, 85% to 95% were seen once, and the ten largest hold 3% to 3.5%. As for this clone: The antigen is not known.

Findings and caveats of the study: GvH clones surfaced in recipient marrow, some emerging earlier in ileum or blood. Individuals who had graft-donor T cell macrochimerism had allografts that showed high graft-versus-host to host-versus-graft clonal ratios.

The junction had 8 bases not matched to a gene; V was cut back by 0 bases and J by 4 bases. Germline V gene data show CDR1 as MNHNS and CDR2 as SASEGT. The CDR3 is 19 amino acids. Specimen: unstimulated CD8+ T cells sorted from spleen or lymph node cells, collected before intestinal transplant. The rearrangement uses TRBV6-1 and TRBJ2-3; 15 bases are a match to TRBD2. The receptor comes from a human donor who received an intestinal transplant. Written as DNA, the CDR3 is TGTGCCAGCAGTGAAGCGTGGACTAGCGGGAGGGCCCGCCCAGATACGCAGTATTTT. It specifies CASSEAWTSGRARPDTQYF.